Below, 16 T cell receptor beta chains from the same sample are listed, as sequenced in a study of blood T cell repertoires in COVID-19. Method: immunoSEQ multiplex PCR; TCRdb's copy keeps in-frame clones and lacks some. This sample has fewer than 200,000 clones, with about 88% found just once. The sample comprised peripheral blood. The receptors stem from a man aged 18 to 29 who had recovered from COVID-19.

The CDR3 nucleotides read TGTGCCAGCAGCCTCACCGGGACAGCTTATGAGCAGTTCTTC. As protein: CASSLTGTAYEQFF. V and J are TRBV11-2 and TRBJ2-1, with TRBD1 matching 7 bases. Germline V CDR1 and CDR2: SGHAT, FQNNGV. V was pared by 5 bases and J by 8 bases, with 9 bases of the junction left unmatched. The CDR3 is 14 amino acids.

The gene calls are TRBV14 and TRBJ2-7; D not certain. Germline assignment: CDR1 SGHDN and CDR2 FVKESK. CDR3 length: 14 amino acids. V was shortened by 1 base and J by 4 bases, with 11 bases between the two germline ends. The CDR3 protein is CASSQVALGYEQYF. The CDR3 DNA reads TGTGCCAGCAGCCAAGTAGCCCTTGGATACGAGCAGTACTTC.

The gene calls are TRBV10-2 and TRBJ2-5; 10 nucleotides match TRBD2. Germline trimming cut 3 bases from V and 5 bases from J; bases unmatched to any gene: 12. The germline V gene encodes CDR1 WSHSY and CDR2 SAAADI. The CDR3 totals 17 residues. CDR3 DNA sequence: TGCGCCAGCAGTGACTGGGTGGTAGCGGGAGGTATGGAGACCCAGTACTTC. It yields the protein CASSDWVVAGGMETQYF.

The chain links TRBV29-1 to TRBJ1-1, with D tentatively TRBD1 (5 bases). Germline CDR1 SQVTM, CDR2 ANQGSEA. Trimming left V 3 bases short and J 1 base short, with 9 bases between. The CDR3 runs to 13 residues. CDR3 nucleotide sequence: TGCAGCGTTGAGCTACAGGCGAACACTGAAGCTTTCTTT. Translating it yields CSVELQANTEAFF.

V is TRBV19 and J is TRBJ1-5, with D unresolved. CDR1 and CDR2 from the germline V gene are LNHDA and SQIVND (reference sequence). V gave up 11 bases and J gave up 0 bases, with 14 bases separating them. The length of the CDR3 is 14 residues. CDR3 DNA sequence: TGTGCCTCTCAAGGAGGAAATAGCAATCAGCCCCAGCATTTT. Translated: CASQGGNSNQPQHF.

The rearrangement links TRBV5-6 to TRBJ1-5, with 7 bases aligning to TRBD1. The CDR3 spans 15 residues. Unmatched junction bases numbered 6, after V lost 1 base and J lost 5 bases. The V gene's germline CDR1 is SGHDT and CDR2 YYEEEE. CDR3 bases: TGTGCCAGCAGCTTGTACAGTCAGGGGGATCAGCCCCAGCATTTT. It yields the protein CASSLYSQGDQPQHF.

The chain employs TRBV19 and TRBJ2-7, with 7 bases aligning to TRBD2. The CDR3 covers 14 residues. The ends lost 3 bases at V and 6 bases at J; junction bases unmatched: 8. Germline CDR1 LNHDA, CDR2 SQIVND (reference sequence). The CDR3 protein is CASSMGGGSVEQYF. The CDR3 DNA sequence: TGTGCCAGTAGTATGGGGGGGGGATCGGTCGAGCAGTACTTC.

The genes are TRBV10-2 and TRBJ2-7, with 8 bases fitting TRBD2. After removal of 7 bases from V and 0 bases from J, the junction contained 11 bases not matched to a gene. There are 16 residues in the CDR3. The germline CDR1 and CDR2 sequences are WSHSY and SAAADI. CDR3 loop: CASTTQELAVSYEQYF. The CDR3 DNA sequence: TGCGCCAGCACCACTCAGGAACTAGCGGTCTCCTACGAGCAGTACTTC.

Here the CDR3 reads CASSVTPPGQGGGYTF. The CDR3 DNA reads as TGTGCCAGCAGCGTAACCCCCCCGGGACAGGGTGGTGGCTACACCTTC. The chain recombines TRBV7-8 with TRBJ1-2, with TRBD1 identical over 9 bases. The trim removed 5 bases at V and 7 bases at J, leaving 14 bases unmatched. The CDR3 covers 16 residues. Germline CDR1 is SGHVS and CDR2 is FQNEAQ.

V usage is TRBV28 and J usage is TRBJ2-1, with 15 bases that match TRBD2. This CDR3 contains 16 residues. CDR1 MDHEN and CDR2 SYDVKM come from the germline V gene. Losses at the gene ends were 4 bases for V and 6 bases for J; bases not matched to a gene: 4. The chain's CDR3 is CASSSRTSGRANEQFF. CDR3 DNA sequence: TGTGCCAGCAGTTCACGGACTAGCGGGAGGGCCAATGAGCAGTTCTTC.

V and J are TRBV6-1 and TRBJ2-1, with 9 bases aligning to TRBD2. J was trimmed by 4 bases and V by 1 base; bases with no gene match: 5. CDR3 length: 16 residues. Germline CDR1 and CDR2: MNHNS and SASEGT. CDR3 DNA sequence: TGTGCCAGCAGTGAAGGTGGCGGGAGGGTGTACAATGAGCAGTTCTTC. Its protein is CASSEGGGRVYNEQFF.

The genes are TRBV12-3 or TRBV12-4 and TRBJ1-6; D gene unclear. Trimming took 5 bases from V and 10 from J, leaving 12 bases between them. This CDR3 comprises 13 residues. The CDR3 spells CASSTRQGSPLHF. The CDR3 nucleotides are TGTGCCAGCAGTACCCGACAAGGATCACCCCTCCACTTT.

The chain has TRBV2 and TRBJ2-3; perhaps TRBD1 as D (5 bases). Trimming took 7 bases from V and 0 from J, leaving 8 bases between them. This CDR3 region has 13 residues. Germline V gene data show CDR1 as SNHLY and CDR2 as FYNNEI. This chain's CDR3 is CASKTDSTDTQYF. The CDR3 DNA reads TGTGCCAGCAAGACAGATAGCACAGATACGCAGTATTTT.

This clone was counted a few times. The rearrangement joins TRBV7-2 to TRBJ1-3; a weak D match, TRBD1 (6 bases). Germline V gene data show CDR1 as SGHTA and CDR2 as FQGNSA. The CDR3 length is 16 residues. Trimming took 4 bases from V and 0 from J, leaving 13 bases between them. The CDR3 loop is CASSSQPTGSGNTIYF. CDR3 DNA sequence: TGTGCCAGCAGCTCCCAACCGACAGGCTCTGGAAACACCATATATTTT.

This clone was seen only a few times. This chain connects TRBV28 to TRBJ2-1; 7 nucleotides match TRBD2. Germline trimming cut 3 bases from V and 7 bases from J; bases unmatched to any gene: 15. Germline V gene lookup returns CDR1 MDHEN and CDR2 SYDVKM. CDR3 length: 17 amino acids. CDR3 residues: CASSFLLWEGKRNEQFF. The CDR3 DNA is TGTGCCAGCAGTTTTTTACTGTGGGAGGGTAAGAGGAATGAGCAGTTCTTC.

This chain links TRBV1 with TRBJ1-1. TRBV1 is a documented pseudogene. This CDR3 region has 13 residues. The CDR3 reads CTSSHPGGTEAFF. In nucleotides, the CDR3 is TGCACCAGCAGCCATCCCGGGGGCACTGAAGCTTTCTTT.